The 30 T cell receptor beta chains below were found in one sample sequenced in a study of blood T cell repertoires in COVID-19. The data were produced by immunoSEQ multiplex PCR, yet TCRdb's version contains in-frame clones alone and is incomplete. The sample consists of a few hundred thousand clones, roughly 89% of them appearing once. The source material was PBMCs or T cells enriched from blood (not recorded which). The receptors come from a woman aged 55-75 years who had recovered from COVID-19.

The chain combines TRBV28 with TRBJ2-7, with D perhaps TRBD1 (6 bases). This CDR3 spans 13 amino acids. Germline CDR1 is MDHEN and CDR2 is SYDVKM. The V and J ends lost 7 bases and 2 bases respectively, with 12 bases between them. The CDR3 loop is CASNRDPTYEQYF. The CDR3 nucleotides read TGTGCCAGCAACAGGGACCCTACCTACGAGCAGTACTTC.

The chain carries TRBV5-1 and TRBJ1-1; TRBD1 aligns across 7 bases. This CDR3 comprises 14 residues. CDR1 is SGHRS and CDR2 is YFSETQ in the germline V gene. V dropped 1 base and J dropped 7; count of bases not matched to a gene: 7. The CDR3 protein is CASSLSPGGGEAFF. The CDR3 region has the DNA TGCGCCAGCAGCTTGTCACCAGGGGGTGGTGAAGCTTTCTTT.

J is TRBJ2-7 and V is TRBV25-1; TRBD1 agrees at 7 bases. CDR3 length: 14 residues. J lost 5 bases, V lost 3 bases, and 7 bases had no gene match. From germline, CDR1 is MGHDK and CDR2 SYGVNS. CDR3: CASSDPGGTDEQYF. CDR3 in DNA: TGTGCCAGCAGTGACCCAGGGGGAACCGACGAGCAGTACTTC.

A few counts support this clone. The chain combines TRBV20-1 with TRBJ2-1; a weak D match, TRBD2 (6 bases). The CDR3 has 12 residues. Trimming left V 3 bases short and J 16 bases short, with 19 bases between. From germline, CDR1 is DFQATT and CDR2 SNEGSKA (reference sequence). CDR3 coding DNA: TGCAGTGCTAGTGGGGCCGCGGAGGGGTATTTCTTC. Translated: CSASGAAEGYFF.

V and J are TRBV20-1 and TRBJ1-2; 9 bases fit TRBD1. J gave up 8 bases and V 4 bases, and 2 bases lay outside the gene matches. Germline V gene lookup returns CDR1 DFQATT and CDR2 SNEGSKA (reference sequence). The CDR3 spans 11 residues. The CDR3 reads CSANRGLGYTF. The CDR3 DNA sequence: TGCAGTGCTAACAGGGGGCTGGGCTACACCTTC.

The chain joins TRBV19 to TRBJ1-4; TRBD1 aligns across 10 bases. Trimming took 7 bases from V and 8 from J; bases not matched to a gene: 4. The CDR3 has 13 amino acids. From germline, CDR1 is LNHDA and CDR2 SQIVND (reference sequence). The CDR3 DNA reads as TGTGCCAGTACTTGGACAGGGGGGGAAAAACTGTTTTTT. This gives the protein CASTWTGGEKLFF.

This clone occurred many times. The V and J genes are TRBV5-1 and TRBJ2-7; possible D gene TRBD2, 5 bases. Germline V gene data show CDR1 as SGHRS and CDR2 as YFSETQ. Trimming stripped 3 bases from V and 5 bases from J, with 15 bases between. This CDR3 has 14 residues. This chain's CDR3 is CASSSVPGSDEQYF. The CDR3 DNA follows: TGCGCCAGCAGCTCGGTACCGGGATCCGACGAGCAGTACTTC.

This clone has just one count. The chain combines TRBV30 with TRBJ1-1, with D possibly TRBD1 on 6 matching bases. From germline, CDR1 is GTSNPN and CDR2 SVGIG (reference sequence). The CDR3 has 13 amino acids. Between the trimmed V and J ends, which lost 2 bases and 4 bases, there was a span of 11 bases. The CDR3 DNA reads as TGTGCCTGGAGTTTTAGAGGGGGCACTGAAGCTTTCTTT. Protein sequence: CAWSFRGGTEAFF.

CDR3: CASQTRAGRSYEQYF. CDR3 nucleotides: TGTGCCAGCCAGACGAGAGCGGGACGGTCCTACGAGCAGTACTTC. V usage is TRBV6-5 and J usage is TRBJ2-7, with TRBD2 matching 7 bases. CDR1 is MNHEY and CDR2 is SVGAGI in the germline V gene. Unmatched junction bases numbered 11, after V lost 8 bases and J lost 1 base. CDR3 length: 15 amino acids.

This sequence joins TRBV11-2 and TRBJ2-7; tentatively, D is TRBD2 (5 bases). CDR1 and CDR2 from the germline V gene are SGHAT and FQNNGV. This CDR3 has 13 residues. V was clipped by 3 bases and J by 2 bases, with 8 bases between them. Here the CDR3 reads CASSFGNAYEQYF. The CDR3 DNA is TGTGCCAGCAGCTTCGGGAACGCCTACGAGCAGTACTTC.

The V gene is TRBV11-3, the J gene TRBJ2-1, with 10 bases lining up with TRBD1. V lost 5 bases and J lost 9; bases outside the gene matches: 10. Germline V gives CDR1 SGHNT, CDR2 YENEEA. CDR3 length: 15 amino acids. The CDR3 is CASSLRDRGNGEQFF. The CDR3 DNA reads as TGTGCCAGCAGCCTCCGGGACAGGGGTAACGGTGAGCAGTTCTTC. Full variable domain (missing parts from reference TRBV11-3 and TRBJ2-1): EAGVVQSPRYKIIEKKQPVAFWCNPISGHNTLYWYLQNLGQGPELLIRYENEEAVDDSQLPKDRFSAERLKGVDSTLKIQPAELGDSAVYLCASSLRDRGNGEQFFGPGTRLTVL.

This sequence joins TRBV24-1 and TRBJ2-7, with D perhaps TRBD1 (7 bases). The CDR3 covers 17 residues. V dropped 6 bases and J dropped 0 bases, with 20 bases sitting between them. Germline lookup yields CDR1 KGHDR and CDR2 SFDVKD. The DNA for the CDR3 is TGTGCCACCAGTCCAGGGGGGTTACAGGGAGGCTCCTACGAGCAGTACTTC. Its protein is CATSPGGLQGGSYEQYF.

CDR3 coding DNA: TGTGCCAGCAGCTTACGGTCCCTGATGAACACTGAAGCTTTCTTT. The encoded protein is CASSLRSLMNTEAFF. The genes are TRBV7-9 and TRBJ1-1; D unclear. With 2 bases removed from V and 0 bases from J, the gap between germline ends came to 10 bases. The germline V gene has CDR1 SEHNR and CDR2 FQNEAQ (reference sequence). The CDR3 is 15 residues long.

The gene calls are TRBV5-6 and TRBJ1-6; possibly TRBD1 for D (5 bases). Germline values: CDR1 SGHDT, CDR2 YYEEEE. V lost 3 bases, J lost 9 bases, and 13 bases lay in between. The CDR3 consists of 14 residues. The chain's CDR3 is CASSSTGFGSPLHF. CDR3 DNA: TGTGCCAGCAGCTCAACAGGTTTTGGTTCACCCCTCCACTTT. Drawing the rest from reference TRBV5-6 and TRBJ1-6, the complete variable domain is DAGVTQSPTHLIKTRGQQVTLRCSPKSGHDTVSWYQQALGQGPQFIFQYYEEEERQRGNFPDRFSGHQFPNYSSELNVNALLLGDSALYLCASSSTGFGSPLHFGNGTRLTVT.

V and J are TRBV5-8 and TRBJ1-5, with 9 bases aligning to TRBD1. The CDR3 is 15 amino acids. Per germline, CDR1 SGHTS and CDR2 YDEGEE. Trimming took 4 bases from V and 6 from J; bases not matched to a gene: 8. The CDR3 here is CASSRKQGAIQPQHF. The CDR3 DNA is TGTGCCAGCAGCCGAAAACAGGGGGCAATTCAGCCCCAGCATTTT. The full variable domain, completed using reference TRBV5-8 and TRBJ1-5, is EAGVTQSPTHLIKTRGQQATLRCSPISGHTSVYWYQQALGLGLQFLLWYDEGEERNRGNFPPRFSGRQFPNYSSELNVNALELEDSALYLCASSRKQGAIQPQHFGDGTRLSIL.

This clone came up a few times. The chain combines TRBV19 with TRBJ1-5; a weak D match, TRBD1 (5 bases). From germline, CDR1 is LNHDA and CDR2 SQIVND (reference sequence). The CDR3 sequence is 13 residues long. Trimming took off 6 bases at V and 5 bases at J, with 11 bases between the two ends. The CDR3 nucleotides are TGTGCCAGTAGCCCGGACAACTATCAGCCCCAGCATTTT. Its protein is CASSPDNYQPQHF.

The chain links TRBV4-1 to TRBJ1-4; no definite D call. Germline CDR1 reads MGHRA; CDR2 reads YSYEKL. With 4 bases removed from V and 8 bases from J, the gap between germline ends came to 5 bases. The CDR3 extends over 11 amino acids. The CDR3 protein is CASSPREKLFF. In DNA, the CDR3 is TGCGCCAGCAGCCCGAGAGAAAAACTGTTTTTT.

This rearrangement joins TRBV29-1 to TRBJ2-3; 7 bases are a match to TRBD2. The ends lost 7 bases at V and 1 base at J; junction bases unmatched: 8. The CDR3 sequence is 14 residues long. CDR1 and CDR2 (germline): SQVTM, ANQGSEA. CDR3 nucleotide sequence: TGCAGCGCCCCCTGGGGGGGTCGCACAGATACGCAGTATTTT. This encodes CSAPWGGRTDTQYF.

The chain has TRBV4-1 and TRBJ1-1; tentative D call: TRBD1 (6 bases). There are 15 residues in the CDR3. Trimming shortened V by 0 bases and J by 2 bases, and 10 bases separated the two germline ends. From germline, CDR1 is MGHRA and CDR2 YSYEKL. The CDR3 here is CASSQDQGTNTEAFF. In DNA, the CDR3 is TGCGCCAGCAGCCAAGATCAGGGGACAAACACTGAAGCTTTCTTT.

The chain links TRBV7-9 to TRBJ1-2, with unresolved D. Germline V gives CDR1 SEHNR, CDR2 FQNEAQ (reference sequence). The CDR3 length is 13 residues. V lost 3 bases and J 6 bases, leaving 11 bases between the germline ends. The CDR3 sequence: CASSFSEPNGYTF. CDR3 DNA sequence: TGTGCCAGCAGCTTTTCGGAGCCAAATGGCTACACCTTC.

CDR3 DNA sequence: TGTGCCAGCAGCTCCGTCCCGAACGGAGCCGGGGAGCTGTTTTTT. It yields the protein CASSSVPNGAGELFF. The genes are TRBV3-1 (or the pseudogene TRBV3-2) and TRBJ2-2, with no clear D. Germline CDR1 reads LGHDT; CDR2 reads YNNKEL (reference sequence). V was pared by 5 bases and J by 6 bases, with 16 bases between. The CDR3 runs 15 residues.

Notes on this clone: The germline gene is not matched at one end of the junction; a read error may be the cause. This chain links TRBV18 with TRBJ2-7; tentative D call: TRBD1 (6 bases). Germline loops: CDR1 KGHSH, CDR2 LQKENI. This CDR3 has 13 amino acids. This CDR3 reads CATSGASAYEQYF. For the CDR3, the DNA is TGTGCCACCTCAGGGGCGTCAGCCTACGAGCAGTACTTC. The full variable domain, its missing parts supplied by reference TRBV18 and TRBJ2-7, is NAGVMQNPRHLVRRRGQEARLRCSPMKGHSHVYWYRQLPEEGLKFMVYLQKENIIDESGMPKERFSAEFPKEGPSILRIQQVVRGDSAAYFCATSGASAYEQYFGPGTRLTVT.

The chain couples TRBV19 to TRBJ1-2; TRBD1 matches at 8 bases. The germline V gene has CDR1 LNHDA and CDR2 SQIVND (reference sequence). J gave up 4 bases and V 3 bases, and 7 bases lay outside the gene matches. The CDR3 has 15 residues. CDR3 DNA sequence: TGTGCCAGTAGTATCGGCCAGGGGGCTGGCTATGGCTACACCTTC. It is translated as CASSIGQGAGYGYTF. Combining the CDR3 with reference TRBV19 and TRBJ1-2 gives the whole variable domain DGGITQSPKYLFRKEGQNVTLSCEQNLNHDAMYWYRQDPGQGLRLIYYSQIVNDFQKGDIAEGYSVSREKKESFPLTVTSAQKNPTAFYLCASSIGQGAGYGYTFGSGTRLTVV.

The chain links TRBV27 to TRBJ2-7; D may be TRBD1 (6 bases). With 3 bases removed from V and 6 bases from J, the gap between germline ends came to 12 bases. The CDR3 contains 13 residues. Germline values: CDR1 MNHEY, CDR2 SMNVEV (reference sequence). The CDR3 loop reads CASSLLQGAEQYF. CDR3 in DNA: TGTGCCAGCAGTTTGCTACAGGGAGCCGAGCAGTACTTC.

The J gene is TRBJ2-1, the V gene TRBV6-2 or TRBV6-3; possible D gene TRBD1, 5 bases. Deletions cut 2 bases from V and 0 bases from J, with 8 bases between. Germline-derived CDR1 and CDR2 are MNHEY and SVGEGT. The CDR3 runs 15 residues. CDR3 DNA sequence: TGTGCCAGCAGTTACCAGGGTCGCTCCTACAATGAGCAGTTCTTC. Its translation: CASSYQGRSYNEQFF.

This clone was recorded once. CDR3 loop: CASSRRLAGTFQDTQYF. Here the CDR3 DNA reads TGTGCCAGCTCCCGGAGACTAGCGGGGACTTTTCAAGATACGCAGTATTTT. The chain has TRBV18 and TRBJ2-3; 11 bases map to TRBD2. V shed 6 bases, J shed 5 bases, and the junction held 13 bases outside the gene matches. The germline gives CDR1 KGHSH, CDR2 LQKENI. The CDR3 spans 17 residues.

The CDR3 sequence is CASSSTSGSSYEQYF. As DNA, the CDR3 is TGTGCCAGCAGTTCCACTAGCGGGAGCTCCTACGAGCAGTACTTC. The chain uses TRBV27 and TRBJ2-7, with TRBD2 matching over 11 bases. Trimming at V came to 4 bases and at J to 0 bases, leaving 2 bases not matched to a gene. This CDR3 has 15 residues. The germline V gene has CDR1 MNHEY and CDR2 SMNVEV (reference sequence).

The chain has TRBV5-1 and TRBJ1-1, with 7 bases that match TRBD1. The trim removed 5 bases at V and 1 base at J, leaving 11 bases unmatched. The germline V gene encodes CDR1 SGHRS and CDR2 YFSETQ. The CDR3 sequence is 16 residues long. DNA for the CDR3: TGCGCCAGCAGACCGTTTCCAGGGGGGACGAACACTGAAGCTTTCTTT. Translated, it gives CASRPFPGGTNTEAFF.

A single count supports this clone. V usage is TRBV2 and J usage is TRBJ1-5; 9 positions agree with TRBD1. The CDR3 contains 16 residues. The V and J ends lost 5 bases and 6 bases, in that order; junction bases with no gene match: 11. The germline CDR1 and CDR2 sequences are SNHLY and FYNNEI. The CDR3 region is CASSPETGGRVQPQHF. The CDR3 DNA reads as TGTGCCAGCAGTCCGGAAACAGGGGGCCGGGTTCAGCCCCAGCATTTT.

This clone was seen a handful of times. V and J are TRBV27 and TRBJ2-1, with TRBD2 matching over 7 bases. In germline, CDR1 is MNHEY, CDR2 SMNVEV (reference sequence). Trimming removed 3 bases from V and 7 bases from J; junction bases left unmatched: 6. The CDR3 runs 14 residues. CDR3 residues: CASSFRLAVNEQFF. CDR3 in DNA: TGTGCCAGCAGTTTTCGGCTAGCGGTGAATGAGCAGTTCTTC.